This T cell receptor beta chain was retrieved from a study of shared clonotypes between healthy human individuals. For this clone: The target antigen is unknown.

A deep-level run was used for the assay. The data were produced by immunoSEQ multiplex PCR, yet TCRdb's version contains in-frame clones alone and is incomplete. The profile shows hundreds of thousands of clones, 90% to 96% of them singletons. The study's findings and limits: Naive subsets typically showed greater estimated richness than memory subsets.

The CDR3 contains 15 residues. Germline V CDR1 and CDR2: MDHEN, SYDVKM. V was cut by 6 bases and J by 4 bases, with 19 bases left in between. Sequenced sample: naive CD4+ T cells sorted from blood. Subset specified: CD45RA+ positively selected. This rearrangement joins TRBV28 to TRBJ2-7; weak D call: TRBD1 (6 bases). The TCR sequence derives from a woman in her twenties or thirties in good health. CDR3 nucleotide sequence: TGTGCCAGCAGCCCCCGTCGCCTGACAGGATACGAGCAGTACTTC. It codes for CASSPRRLTGYEQYF.